Below are 2 T cell receptor beta chains sequenced from a single sample in a study of blood T cell repertoires in COVID-19. TCRdb's table, derived via immunoSEQ multiplex PCR, lists solely in-frame clones and lacks some. The table shows about 250,000 clones, with 70% to 80% occurring only once. The sequenced sample consisted of peripheral blood. The receptors come from a woman older than 75 with acute or convalescent COVID-19.

The chain joins TRBV29-1 to TRBJ2-6; 8 bases are shared with TRBD2. J was trimmed by 0 bases and V by 7 bases; bases with no gene match: 5. Looked up from germline, CDR1 is SQVTM and CDR2 is ANQGSEA. CDR3 length: 15 amino acids. CDR3 nucleotide sequence: TGCAGCGCCTCCGGGACTAGCTCTGGGGCCAACGTCCTGACTTTC. This gives the protein CSASGTSSGANVLTF.

This clone was observed a handful of times. The genes are TRBV6-6 and TRBJ2-2, with 9 bases fitting TRBD1. This CDR3 is built from 13 residues. V lost 10 bases, J lost 1 base, and 1 base stayed unmatched. CDR1 MNHNY and CDR2 SVGAGI come from the germline V gene (reference sequence). The CDR3 DNA is TGTGCCACGGACAGGGGGAACACCGGGGAGCTGTTTTTT. Translation: CATDRGNTGELFF.